Listed below are T cell receptor beta chains from one sample, sequenced in a study of beta chain features in type 1 diabetes. Using immunoSEQ multiplex PCR, the repertoire was profiled, and TCRdb retains in-frame clones only, with some absent. This table has hundreds of thousands of clones, around 15% appearing once. The sequenced material came from naive CD4+ T cells from blood. The receptors originated from a young man with type 1 diabetes. CDR3s include the opening cysteine and the closing phenylalanine or tryptophan.

cdr3_aa j_call v_call
CASSDRVPGYTF TRBJ1-2 TRBV2
CASSLGSGSLRETQYF TRBJ2-5 TRBV5-1
CASIPSTSTDTQYF TRBJ2-3 TRBV27
CASRTELNTEAFF TRBJ1-1 TRBV2
CASSLMEVGTYGYTF TRBJ1-2 TRBV7-6
CASSQSSGVTNEKLFF TRBJ1-4 TRBV4-3
CASSLAAAGANVLTF TRBJ2-6 TRBV5-1
CASRWTGDNSPLHF TRBJ1-6 TRBV4-3
CAITRDRGETQYF TRBJ2-5 TRBV10-3
CASSQYVAGTGELFF TRBJ2-2 TRBV4-3
CASSLAATDTQYF TRBJ2-3 TRBV7-2
CASSYDRGDNEQFF TRBJ2-1 TRBV6-5
CASSWTSGGGNEQFF TRBJ2-1 TRBV27
CASSLTGRSNEKLFF TRBJ1-4 TRBV5-6
CASGLGRATTEAFF TRBJ1-1 TRBV28
CASSAAGGTFYEQYF TRBJ2-7 TRBV7-9
CASSYSGSPVLYGYTF TRBJ1-2 TRBV6-5
CASSLETGTPGGYTF TRBJ1-2 TRBV5-1
CASSSSTAGNTIYF TRBJ1-3 TRBV7-2
CASRVDRPGETQYF TRBJ2-5 TRBV2
CASSDNFGYGYTF TRBJ1-2 TRBV25-1
CASSPPGVRGPQETQYF TRBJ2-5 TRBV9